Sequencing of this T cell receptor beta chain was carried out in a study of T cell changes during pregnancy in multiple sclerosis. Assay: immunoSEQ multiplex PCR; the TCRdb copy retains only in-frame clones and omits some. The sample carries over 70,000 clones, 85% to 95% recorded once. V lost 0 bases to trimming and J lost 1 base, with 13 bases between them. Germline V gene sequence: CDR1 SGHVS, CDR2 FQNEAQ. There are 17 residues in the CDR3. This specimen consisted of peripheral blood, obtained in the first trimester of pregnancy. V usage is TRBV7-8 and J usage is TRBJ1-5; D is undetermined. The TCR sequence derives from a female donor with multiple sclerosis, enrolled in a pregnancy study. The CDR3 bases are TGTGCCAGCAGCTTAGCGGCCAGTTTGACAAGCAATCAGCCCCAGCATTTT. It yields the protein CASSLAASLTSNQPQHF. Full variable domain (rest looked up from reference TRBV7-8 and TRBJ1-5): GAGVSQSPRYKVAKRGQDVALRCDPISGHVSLFWYQQALGQGPEFLTYFQNEAQLDKSGLPSDRFFAERPEGSVSTLKIQRTQQEDSAVYLCASSLAASLTSNQPQHFGDGTRLSIL.